Listed here are 20 T cell receptor beta chains from one sample, sequenced in a study of circulating tumor DNA in untreated peripheral T-cell lymphoma (dated by TCRdb to the early 2020s). Library preparation was by the immunoSEQ multiplex PCR assay. Sourced from immuneACCESS, this table was stored by TCRdb with only in-frame sequences that have V and J called. A share of the clones is absent; for the studies checked, an unresolved V gene accounts for under half, and the remainder has no known explanation. This sample gives thousands of clones in total; almost 70% of them show up just once. The biggest ten clones account for 17% of the sample. Source material: tumor tissue. These receptors were collected from a human donor with peripheral T-cell lymphoma.

J is TRBJ2-5 and V is TRBV25-1; TRBD1 might be the D (5 bases). From germline, CDR1 is MGHDK and CDR2 SYGVNS. CDR3 size: 13 residues. The V end lost 4 bases, the J end lost 4 bases, and 10 bases lay between the germline ends. The CDR3: CASSVGAVETQYF. The DNA of the CDR3 is TGTGCCAGCAGTGTAGGGGCGGTAGAGACCCAGTACTTC.

The gene calls are TRBV6-1 and TRBJ2-7; tentatively, D is TRBD2 (5 bases). CDR3 length equals 14 residues. Per the germline V gene, CDR1 is MNHNS and CDR2 is SASEGT. CDR3 sequence reads: CASSEGLRRPGRHV. The CDR3 DNA is TGTGCCAGCAGTGAAGGGCTTAGGAGGCCCGGACGACACGTC.

This clone was detected a few times. The junction shows a germline mismatch at one end, possibly a read error. The chain employs TRBV12-5 and TRBJ1-1; possible D gene TRBD1, 5 bases. CDR3 size: 15 residues. The germline CDR1 and CDR2 sequences are LGHNT and FRNRAP. The CDR3 DNA reads TGTGCTAGTGGCCCGGGACGGGGGGTGAACACTGAAGCTTTTTTT. This sequence encodes CASGPGRGVNTEAFF. Supplemented by reference TRBV12-5 and TRBJ1-1, the full variable domain reads DARVTQTPRHKVTEMGQEVTMRCQPILGHNTVFWYRQTMMQGLELLAYFRNRAPLDDSGMPKDRFSAEMPDATLATLKIQPSEPRDSAVYFCASGPGRGVNTEAFFGQGTRLTVV.

The chain uses TRBV6-8 and TRBJ1-5; 7 bases match TRBD1. The CDR3 contains 15 residues. Germline-derived CDR1 and CDR2 are MNHGY and SAAAGT. Trimming at V came to 2 bases and at J to 2 bases, leaving 3 bases not matched to a gene. The DNA for the CDR3 is TGTGCCAGCAGTTACCACAGGGGTGGCAATCAGCCCCAGCATTTT. This encodes CASSYHRGGNQPQHF.

The chain joins TRBV30 to TRBJ2-3; possibly TRBD1 or TRBD2 for D (5 bases each). The germline V gene has CDR1 GTSNPN and CDR2 SVGIG (reference sequence). Trimming cost V 5 bases and J 4 bases, with 10 bases left between them. The CDR3 consists of 12 residues. CDR3 in amino acids: CAWGQGPDTQYF. The CDR3 coding sequence is TGTGCCTGGGGCCAGGGACCAGATACGCAGTATTTT.

This clone was seen only once. V and J are TRBV29-1 and TRBJ2-7, with 7 positions matching TRBD1. V lost 0 bases, J lost 1 base, and 3 bases stayed unmatched. Germline V gene sequence: CDR1 SQVTM, CDR2 ANQGSEA. CDR3 length equals 14 residues. As DNA, the CDR3 is TGCAGCGTTGAAGAACAGGGGAGATCCTACGAGCAGTACTTC. Its protein is CSVEEQGRSYEQYF.

This clone occurred a few times. The chain employs TRBV11-3 and TRBJ2-1, with D possibly matching TRBD2 (6 bases). V lost 7 bases, J lost 4 bases, and 14 bases lay in between. CDR1 is SGHNT and CDR2 is YENEEA in the germline V gene. The CDR3 is 14 amino acids. The chain's CDR3 is CASTFSGGYNEQFF. CDR3 sequence (DNA): TGTGCCAGCACCTTCTCCGGGGGATACAATGAGCAGTTCTTC.

The rearrangement links TRBV6-8 to TRBJ2-1; TRBD2 aligns across 13 bases. Germline lookup yields CDR1 MNHGY and CDR2 SAAAGT. This CDR3 has 14 residues. J was trimmed by 8 bases and V by 6 bases; bases with no gene match: 4. CDR3 sequence (DNA): TGTGCCAGCAGACTACTAGCGGGAGGGGATGAGCAGTTCTTC. Its translation: CASRLLAGGDEQFF.

This rearrangement joins TRBV12-5 to TRBJ1-2, with D uncertain. CDR1 and CDR2 (germline): LGHNT, FRNRAP. CDR3 length: 14 residues. Trimming cost V 4 bases and J 4 bases, with 13 bases left between them. In nucleotides, the CDR3 is TGTGCTAGTGGTTCGATACCGGGAATCTATGGCTACACCTTC. It encodes CASGSIPGIYGYTF.

The V gene is TRBV11-3, the J gene TRBJ1-3; D gene ambiguous. The length of the CDR3 is 14 residues. Per germline, CDR1 SGHNT and CDR2 YENEEA. V gave up 4 bases and J gave up 1 base, with 8 bases separating them. The CDR3 bases are TGTGCCAGCAGCTCCGGACGTTCTGGAAACACCATATATTTT. Its protein is CASSSGRSGNTIYF.

The chain has TRBV6-8 and TRBJ1-2; the D gene is possibly TRBD1 (6 bases). V lost 5 bases to trimming and J lost 8 bases, with 18 bases between them. This CDR3 is 14 amino acids long. The germline V gene encodes CDR1 MNHGY and CDR2 SAAAGT. Written as DNA, the CDR3 is TGTGCCAGCAGTCCGCAAAGGGGGGTCTGGGGCTACACCTTC. Protein: CASSPQRGVWGYTF.

This rearrangement joins TRBV1 to TRBJ2-2; TRBD2, the table's D call, was not compared with the DNA. TRBV1 is deemed a pseudogene. This CDR3 comprises 15 residues. The CDR3 sequence: CASSLGLAGVGELFF. CDR3 DNA sequence: TGCGCCAGCAGCTTAGGACTAGCGGGAGTCGGGGAGCTGTTTTTT.

This clone has more than one count but fewer than ten. An end of the junction does not agree with germline; a read error may underlie this. The DNA includes a base that is either unread or ambiguous, and X takes the place of its residue. The V gene is TRBV19, the J gene TRBJ2-2; D is uncertain. Germline CDR1 reads LNHDA; CDR2 reads SQIVND (reference sequence). The CDR3 sequence is 12 residues long. CDR3 residues: CASSSLTGXLFF. The DNA of the CDR3 is TGTGCCAGTAGCAGCCTCACCGGGRAGCTGTTTTTT.

This clone was observed a single time. The V gene is TRBV30, the J gene TRBJ1-1, with D perhaps TRBD1 (6 bases). From germline, CDR1 is GTSNPN and CDR2 SVGIG (reference sequence). This CDR3 has 12 amino acids. Trimming took off 5 bases at V and 6 bases at J, with 13 bases between the two ends. In DNA, the CDR3 is TGTGCCTGGCGACAGGTGGAAGCTGAAGCTTTCTTT. Encoded protein: CAWRQVEAEAFF. Full variable domain (outside the CDR3, taken from reference TRBV30 and TRBJ1-1): SQTIHQWPATLVQPVGSPLSLECTVEGTSNPNLYWYRQAAGRGLQLLFYSVGIGQISSEVPQNLSASRPQDRQFILSSKKLLLSDSGFYLCAWRQVEAEAFFGQGTRLTVV.

The rearrangement uses TRBV14 and TRBJ2-1; D ambiguous. This CDR3 has 16 amino acids. CDR1 is SGHDN and CDR2 is FVKESK in the germline V gene. The V end lost 0 bases, the J end lost 5 bases, and 14 bases lay between the germline ends. CDR3 sequence (DNA): TGTGCCAGCAGCCAAGATCTTGGAGCAGGAGACAATGAGCAGTTCTTC. This translates into CASSQDLGAGDNEQFF.

The gene calls are TRBV6-8 and TRBJ2-1, with 9 nucleotides matching TRBD1. Trimming at V came to 4 bases and at J to 2 bases, leaving 15 bases not matched to a gene. This CDR3 contains 19 residues. Germline assignment: CDR1 MNHGY and CDR2 SAAAGT. The CDR3 sequence is CASSSTHIPGTGTYNEQFF. Here the CDR3 DNA reads TGTGCCAGCAGTTCCACCCATATACCAGGGACAGGGACCTACAATGAGCAGTTCTTC.

The chain combines TRBV7-5 with TRBJ1-2; the table's D call TRBD1 went unverified against the DNA. TRBV7-5 has pseudogene status. The CDR3 sequence is 14 residues long. The CDR3 is CASSPRGQGIGYTF. CDR3 in DNA: TGTGCCAGCAGCCCCAGGGGACAAGGGATAGGCTACACCTTC.

V usage is TRBV6-8 and J usage is TRBJ1-5, with a possible D match to TRBD1 (5 bases). The CDR3 has 14 amino acids. Germline V CDR1 and CDR2: MNHGY, SAAAGT. The V end lost 6 bases, the J end lost 7 bases, and 16 bases lay between the germline ends. The CDR3 sequence is CASSLGAGRQPQHF. The DNA of the CDR3 is TGTGCCAGCAGCCTCGGGGCAGGTCGGCAGCCCCAGCATTTT.

J is TRBJ1-1 and V is TRBV1; TRBD1 reflects the table's D call only, with no check against the DNA. TRBV1 is a known pseudogene. CDR3 length equals 13 residues. For the CDR3, the DNA is TGCGCCAGCAGTCAACAGGGGGCATTTGAAGCTTTCTTT. This codes for CASSQQGAFEAFF.

This chain connects TRBV9 to TRBJ1-1; unclear D gene. V was pared by 5 bases and J by 8 bases, with 13 bases between. Germline V gene data show CDR1 as SGDLS and CDR2 as YYNGEE. This CDR3 has 12 amino acids. CDR3 bases: TGTGCCAGCAGTTTACTGCTACCAGAAGCTTTCTTT. Protein: CASSLLLPEAFF.